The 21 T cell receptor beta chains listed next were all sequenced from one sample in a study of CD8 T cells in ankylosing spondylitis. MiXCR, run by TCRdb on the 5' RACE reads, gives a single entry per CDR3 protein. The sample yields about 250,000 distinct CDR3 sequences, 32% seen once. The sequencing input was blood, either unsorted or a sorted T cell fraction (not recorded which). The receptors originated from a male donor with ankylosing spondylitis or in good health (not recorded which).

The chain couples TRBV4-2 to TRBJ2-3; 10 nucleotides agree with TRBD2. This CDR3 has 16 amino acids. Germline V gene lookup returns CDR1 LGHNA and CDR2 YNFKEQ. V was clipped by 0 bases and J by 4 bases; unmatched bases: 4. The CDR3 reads CASSQERSGGADTQYF. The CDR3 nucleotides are TGTGCCAGCAGCCAAGAACGGAGCGGGGGGGCAGATACGCAGTATTTT.

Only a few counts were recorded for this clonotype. This chain's CDR3 is CASSNPREQYF. The CDR3 DNA sequence: TGTGCCAGCAGCAACCCCAGAGAGCAGTACTTC. The rearrangement links TRBV21-1 to TRBJ2-7. TRBV21-1 is a pseudogene locus. The CDR3 loop spans 11 amino acids.

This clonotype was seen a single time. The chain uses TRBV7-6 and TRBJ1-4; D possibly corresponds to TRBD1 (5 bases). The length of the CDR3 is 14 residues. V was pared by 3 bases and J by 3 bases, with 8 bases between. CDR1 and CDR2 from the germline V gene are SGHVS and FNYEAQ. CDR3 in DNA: TGTGCCAGCAGCTTTTGGGGGGCTAATGAAAAACTGTTTTTT. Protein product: CASSFWGANEKLFF.

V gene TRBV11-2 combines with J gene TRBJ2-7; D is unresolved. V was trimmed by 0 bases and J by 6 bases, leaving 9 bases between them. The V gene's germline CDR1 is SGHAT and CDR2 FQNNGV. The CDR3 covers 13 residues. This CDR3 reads CASSLDLVTEQYF. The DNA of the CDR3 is TGTGCCAGCAGCTTAGATCTAGTGACCGAGCAGTACTTC.

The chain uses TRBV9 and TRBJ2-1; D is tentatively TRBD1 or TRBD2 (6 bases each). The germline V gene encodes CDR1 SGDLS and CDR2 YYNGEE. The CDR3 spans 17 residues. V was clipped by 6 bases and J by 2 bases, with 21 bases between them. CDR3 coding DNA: TGTGCCAGCACTCCCTACGAGGGGGGACCTCCCTACAATGAGCAGTTCTTC. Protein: CASTPYEGGPPYNEQFF.

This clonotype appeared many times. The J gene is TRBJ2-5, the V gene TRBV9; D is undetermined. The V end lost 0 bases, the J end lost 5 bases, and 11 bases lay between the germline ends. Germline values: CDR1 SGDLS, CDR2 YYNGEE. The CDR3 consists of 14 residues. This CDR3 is CASSVGGVGETQYF. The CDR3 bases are TGTGCCAGCAGCGTAGGTGGGGTTGGGGAGACCCAGTACTTC.

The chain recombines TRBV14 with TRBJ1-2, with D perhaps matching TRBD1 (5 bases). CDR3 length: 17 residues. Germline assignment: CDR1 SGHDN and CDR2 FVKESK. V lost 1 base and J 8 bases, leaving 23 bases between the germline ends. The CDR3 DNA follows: TGTGCCAGCAGCCAAGTGGGACTCCCAACCTCATATGGCGGCTACACCTTC. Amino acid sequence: CASSQVGLPTSYGGYTF. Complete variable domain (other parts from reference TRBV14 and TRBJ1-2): EAGVTQFPSHSVIEKGQTVTLRCDPISGHDNLYWYRRVMGKEIKFLLHFVKESKQDESGMPNNRFLAERTGGTYSTLKVQPAELEDSGVYFCASSQVGLPTSYGGYTFGSGTRLTVV.

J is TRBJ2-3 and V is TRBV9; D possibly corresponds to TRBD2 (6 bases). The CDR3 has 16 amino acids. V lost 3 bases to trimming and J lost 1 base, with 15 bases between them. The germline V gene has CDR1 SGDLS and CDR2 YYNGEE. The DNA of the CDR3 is TGTGCCAGCAGCGCGGGACTTGGGGAACGCACAGATACGCAGTATTTT. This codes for CASSAGLGERTDTQYF.

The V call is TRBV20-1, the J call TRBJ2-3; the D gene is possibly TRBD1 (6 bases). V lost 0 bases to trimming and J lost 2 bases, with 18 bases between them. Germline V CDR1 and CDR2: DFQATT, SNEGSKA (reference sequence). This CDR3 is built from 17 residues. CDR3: CSARDPWAGELTDTQYF. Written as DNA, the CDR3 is TGCAGTGCTAGAGATCCTTGGGCAGGGGAACTCACAGATACGCAGTATTTT.

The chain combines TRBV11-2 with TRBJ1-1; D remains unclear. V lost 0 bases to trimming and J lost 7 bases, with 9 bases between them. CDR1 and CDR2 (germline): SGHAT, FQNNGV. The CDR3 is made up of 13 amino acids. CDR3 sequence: CASSLDPGIEAFF. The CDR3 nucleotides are TGTGCCAGCAGCTTAGATCCGGGTATTGAAGCTTTCTTT.

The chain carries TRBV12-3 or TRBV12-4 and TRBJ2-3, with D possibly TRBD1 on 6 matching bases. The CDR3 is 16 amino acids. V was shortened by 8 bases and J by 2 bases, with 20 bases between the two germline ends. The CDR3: CASVLGGAALTDTQYF. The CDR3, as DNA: TGTGCCAGCGTCCTAGGGGGAGCGGCCCTCACAGATACGCAGTATTTT.

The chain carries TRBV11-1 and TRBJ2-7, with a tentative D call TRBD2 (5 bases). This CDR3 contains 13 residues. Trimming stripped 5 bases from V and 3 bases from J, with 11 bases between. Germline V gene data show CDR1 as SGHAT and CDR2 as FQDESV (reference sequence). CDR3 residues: CASSPPGFYEQYF. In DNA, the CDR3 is TGTGCCAGCAGCCCACCGGGGTTCTACGAGCAGTACTTC.

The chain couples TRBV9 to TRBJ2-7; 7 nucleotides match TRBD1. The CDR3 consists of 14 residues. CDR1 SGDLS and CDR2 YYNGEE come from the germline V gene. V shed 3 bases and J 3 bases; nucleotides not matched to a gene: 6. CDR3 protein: CASSDRDSYYEQYF. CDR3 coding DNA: TGTGCCAGCAGCGACCGGGACAGCTACTACGAGCAGTACTTC.

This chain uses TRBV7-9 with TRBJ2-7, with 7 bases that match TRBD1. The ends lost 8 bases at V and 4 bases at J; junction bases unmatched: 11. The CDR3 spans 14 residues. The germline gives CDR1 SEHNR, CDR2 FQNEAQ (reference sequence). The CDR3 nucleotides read TGTGCCAGCCAGACGAGGACAGGCTTTTACGAGCAGTACTTC. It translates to CASQTRTGFYEQYF.

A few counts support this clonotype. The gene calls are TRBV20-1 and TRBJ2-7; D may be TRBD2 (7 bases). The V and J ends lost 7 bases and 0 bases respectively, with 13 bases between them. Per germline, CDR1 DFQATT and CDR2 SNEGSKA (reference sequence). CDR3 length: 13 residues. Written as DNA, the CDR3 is TGCAGTGGAGGGGGGGGACCCTCCTACGAGCAGTACTTC. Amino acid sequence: CSGGGGPSYEQYF.

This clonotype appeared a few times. The CDR3 nucleotides are TGTGCCAGCTTATTGACCCGACGCGCATTGAACACTGAAGCTTTCTTT. Protein product: CASLLTRRALNTEAFF. The chain uses TRBV18 and TRBJ1-1, with no clear D. The CDR3 length is 16 residues. Trimming cost V 7 bases and J 0 bases, with 18 bases left between them. The germline V gene has CDR1 KGHSH and CDR2 LQKENI.

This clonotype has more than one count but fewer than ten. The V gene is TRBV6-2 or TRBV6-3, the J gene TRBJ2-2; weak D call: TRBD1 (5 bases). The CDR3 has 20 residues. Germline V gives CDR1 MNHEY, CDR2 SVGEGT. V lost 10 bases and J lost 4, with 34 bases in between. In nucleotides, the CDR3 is TGTGCCACCCGACCCAAAGGGCCACAAGGGCAGGGCGCGCCCACCGGGGAGCTGTTTTTT. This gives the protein CATRPKGPQGQGAPTGELFF.

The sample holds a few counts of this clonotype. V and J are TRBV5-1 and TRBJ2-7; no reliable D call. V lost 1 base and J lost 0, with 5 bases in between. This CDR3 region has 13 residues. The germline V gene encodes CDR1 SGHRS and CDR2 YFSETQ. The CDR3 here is CASSLSNSYEQYF. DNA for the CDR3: TGCGCCAGCAGCTTGTCCAACTCCTACGAGCAGTACTTC.

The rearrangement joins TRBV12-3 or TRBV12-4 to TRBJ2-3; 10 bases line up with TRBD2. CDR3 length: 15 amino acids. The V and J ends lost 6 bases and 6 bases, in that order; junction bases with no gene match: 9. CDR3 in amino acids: CASRVSGGPRDTQYF. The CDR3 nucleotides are TGTGCCAGCAGAGTTAGCGGGGGGCCACGCGATACGCAGTATTTT.

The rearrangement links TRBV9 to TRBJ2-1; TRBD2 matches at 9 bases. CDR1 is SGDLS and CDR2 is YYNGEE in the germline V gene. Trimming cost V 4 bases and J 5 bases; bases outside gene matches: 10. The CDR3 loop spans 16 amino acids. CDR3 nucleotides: TGTGCCAGCAGCTTCCTCAGCGGGGGGCAAAACAATGAGCAGTTCTTC. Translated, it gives CASSFLSGGQNNEQFF.

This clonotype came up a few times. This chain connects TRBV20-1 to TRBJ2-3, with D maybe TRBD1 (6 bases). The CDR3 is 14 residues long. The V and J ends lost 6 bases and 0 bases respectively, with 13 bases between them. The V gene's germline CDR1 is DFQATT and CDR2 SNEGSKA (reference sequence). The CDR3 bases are TGCAGTGCCCCCCCAGGGGCAAGCACAGATACGCAGTATTTT. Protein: CSAPPGASTDTQYF.